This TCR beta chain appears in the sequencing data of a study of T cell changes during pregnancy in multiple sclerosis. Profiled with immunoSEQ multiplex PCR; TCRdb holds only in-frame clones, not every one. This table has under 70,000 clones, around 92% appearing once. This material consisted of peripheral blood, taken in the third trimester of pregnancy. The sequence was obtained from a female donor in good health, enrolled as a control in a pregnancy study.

The CDR3 is CASSIWTGRRADTQYF. In nucleotides, the CDR3 is TGTGCCAGTAGTATATGGACAGGGAGGCGGGCAGATACGCAGTATTTT. The rearrangement links TRBV19 to TRBJ2-3, with TRBD1 matching 8 bases. The CDR3 sequence is 16 residues long. After removal of 2 bases from V and 4 bases from J, the junction contained 8 bases not matched to a gene. Per germline, CDR1 LNHDA and CDR2 SQIVND (reference sequence).